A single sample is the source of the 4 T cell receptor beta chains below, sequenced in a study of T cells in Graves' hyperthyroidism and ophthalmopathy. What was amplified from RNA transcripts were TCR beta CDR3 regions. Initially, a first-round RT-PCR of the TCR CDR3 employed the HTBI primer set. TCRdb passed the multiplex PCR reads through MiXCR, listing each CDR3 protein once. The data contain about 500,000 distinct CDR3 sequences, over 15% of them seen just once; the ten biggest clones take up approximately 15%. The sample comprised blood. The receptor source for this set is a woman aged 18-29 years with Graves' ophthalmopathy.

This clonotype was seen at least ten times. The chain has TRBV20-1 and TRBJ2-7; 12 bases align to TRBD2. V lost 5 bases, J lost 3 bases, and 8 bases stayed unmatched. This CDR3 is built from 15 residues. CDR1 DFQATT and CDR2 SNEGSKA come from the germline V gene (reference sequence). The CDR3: CSAPRTSGIIYEQYF. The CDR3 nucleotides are TGCAGTGCTCCCAGGACTAGCGGGATAATCTACGAGCAGTACTTC.

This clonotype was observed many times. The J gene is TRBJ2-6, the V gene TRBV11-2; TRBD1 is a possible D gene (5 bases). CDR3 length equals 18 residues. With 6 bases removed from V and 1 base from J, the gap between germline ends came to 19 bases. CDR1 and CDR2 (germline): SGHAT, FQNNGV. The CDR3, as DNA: TGTGCCAGCAGGGTAACAGGACGTCAAGTATCTGGGGCCAACGTCCTGACTTTC. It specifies CASRVTGRQVSGANVLTF.

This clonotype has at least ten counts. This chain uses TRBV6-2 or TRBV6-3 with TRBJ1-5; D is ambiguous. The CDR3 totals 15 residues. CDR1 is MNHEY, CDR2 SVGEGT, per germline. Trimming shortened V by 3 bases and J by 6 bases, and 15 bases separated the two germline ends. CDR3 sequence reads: CASSYTSGSGQPQHF. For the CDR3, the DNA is TGTGCCAGCAGTTATACGTCGGGTTCGGGTCAGCCCCAGCATTTT.

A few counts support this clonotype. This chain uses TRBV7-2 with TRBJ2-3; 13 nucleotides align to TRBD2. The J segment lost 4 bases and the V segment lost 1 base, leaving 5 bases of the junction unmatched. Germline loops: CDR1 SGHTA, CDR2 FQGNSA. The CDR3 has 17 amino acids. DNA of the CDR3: TGTGCCAGCAGCTTAGTAGGACTAGCGGGAGTCTCAGATACGCAGTATTTT. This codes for CASSLVGLAGVSDTQYF.